This T cell receptor (beta chain) originates from a study of T cells in Graves' hyperthyroidism and ophthalmopathy. Amplified TCR beta CDR3 regions came from RNA transcripts. A first-round RT-PCR of the TCR CDR3 used the HTBI primer set. Each CDR3 protein is one row after TCRdb ran MiXCR on the multiplex PCR reads. The sample records some 740,000 distinct CDR3 sequences, 12% to 15% being singletons. Hyperthyroidism, newly diagnosed and lasting under 2 months, affected patients aged 18 to 65. The CDR3 has 17 residues. Germline-derived CDR1 and CDR2 are PRHDT and FYEKMQ (reference sequence). The J segment lost 5 bases and the V segment lost 5 bases, leaving 11 bases of the junction unmatched. This clonotype was recorded at least ten times.

This chain connects TRBV13 to TRBJ2-2, with TRBD2 matching 10 bases. The sample comprised blood. The sequence was obtained from a woman aged 18-30 years with Graves' hyperthyroidism. The CDR3 loop is CASSPLAGETITGELFF. The CDR3 DNA sequence: TGTGCCAGCAGCCCCCTAGCGGGAGAGACGATAACCGGGGAGCTGTTTTTT.